Following are 21 T cell receptor beta chains from one sample sequenced in a study of cytotoxic CD8 clonotypes in ibrutinib-treated CLL. Measured with immunoSEQ multiplex PCR; TCRdb has only the in-frame clones, and not every one. The sample records 100,000 to 150,000 clones, 80% to 90% being singletons. The sequences come from PBMCs, collected after 24 months of ibrutinib treatment. The receptors derive from a human donor with chronic lymphocytic leukemia.

The chain couples TRBV19 to TRBJ1-2, with D possibly TRBD1 on 6 matching bases. Germline values: CDR1 LNHDA, CDR2 SQIVND (reference sequence). This CDR3 contains 13 residues. V lost 8 bases and J lost 4, with 14 bases in between. This CDR3 is CASRRDNLYGYTF. The CDR3 DNA follows: TGTGCCAGTCGAAGGGACAACCTCTATGGCTACACCTTC.

This chain uses TRBV7-8 with TRBJ1-4; 7 nucleotides match TRBD1. Germline CDR1 reads SGHVS; CDR2 reads FQNEAQ. The CDR3 extends over 16 amino acids. J lost 5 bases, V lost 4 bases, and 10 bases had no gene match. For the CDR3, the DNA is TGTGCCAGCAGCTCTGGGGCCAGGGGGGGAAATGAAAAACTGTTTTTT. Translating it yields CASSSGARGGNEKLFF.

The rearrangement links TRBV15 to TRBJ2-7; maybe TRBD1 (5 bases). The V gene lost 0 bases and the J gene lost 5 bases, with 14 bases spanning the gap. Germline V lookup: CDR1 LNHNV, CDR2 YYDKDF (reference sequence). The CDR3 length is 15 residues. In nucleotides, the CDR3 is TGTGCCACCAGCAGAGATATCGGCAGGGTCCACGAGCAGTACTTC. Protein: CATSRDIGRVHEQYF.

The CDR3 DNA reads as TGCGCCAGCAGCCGAGACACGGGACAGGGGGTTTCCCCGATTGGAAACACCATATATTTT. Amino acid sequence: CASSRDTGQGVSPIGNTIYF. This chain uses TRBV4-3 with TRBJ1-3; 11 bases are a match to TRBD1. Germline V CDR1 and CDR2: LGHNA, YSLEER. This CDR3 region has 20 residues. The V and J ends lost 4 bases and 3 bases, in that order; junction bases with no gene match: 17.

The chain uses TRBV5-4 and TRBJ1-3, with D unresolved. Germline assignment: CDR1 SGHNT and CDR2 YYREEE (reference sequence). V lost 4 bases and J lost 3, with 14 bases in between. This CDR3 is built from 15 residues. The CDR3 spells CASSPDGSVGNTIYF. The CDR3 region has the DNA TGTGCCAGCAGCCCCGACGGCAGCGTTGGAAACACCATATATTTT.

V and J are TRBV19 and TRBJ2-1, with D perhaps TRBD2 (5 bases). This CDR3 is built from 14 residues. The V end was cut by 2 bases, the J end by 3 bases, with 8 bases between. From germline, CDR1 is LNHDA and CDR2 SQIVND (reference sequence). The CDR3 here is CASSIRTYYNEQFF. CDR3 nucleotides: TGTGCCAGTAGTATAAGGACTTACTACAATGAGCAGTTCTTC.

This chain connects TRBV6-1 to TRBJ2-5; perhaps TRBD2 as D (6 bases). V was pared by 5 bases and J by 5 bases, with 12 bases between. The CDR3 covers 13 residues. Germline lookup yields CDR1 MNHNS and CDR2 SASEGT. The CDR3 reads CASSWTRGETQYF. The CDR3 DNA is TGTGCCAGCAGTTGGACTCGGGGGGAGACCCAGTACTTC.

This clone was seen once. The rearrangement joins TRBV19 to TRBJ1-6, with 8 bases that match TRBD1. Trimming at V came to 3 bases and at J to 8 bases, leaving 3 bases not matched to a gene. Germline lookup yields CDR1 LNHDA and CDR2 SQIVND (reference sequence). CDR3 length: 14 residues. CDR3 in DNA: TGTGCCAGTAGTATGGGACAGGCTTATTCACCCCTCCACTTT. Protein sequence: CASSMGQAYSPLHF.

This CDR3 is CASSLPHGQGAGYTF. CDR3 sequence (DNA): TGTGCCAGCAGTTTACCCCACGGACAGGGGGCTGGCTACACCTTC. This chain joins TRBV28 and TRBJ1-2; 11 nucleotides agree with TRBD1. The CDR3 consists of 15 residues. Germline V gives CDR1 MDHEN, CDR2 SYDVKM. The ends lost 2 bases at V and 7 bases at J; junction bases unmatched: 6.

The chain employs TRBV9 and TRBJ2-7, with 9 bases aligning to TRBD2. Germline-derived CDR1 and CDR2 are SGDLS and YYNGEE. The CDR3 extends over 16 amino acids. The V segment lost 3 bases and the J segment 2 bases; nucleotides outside the gene matches: 9. This CDR3 reads CASSARRAGGPYEQYF. The DNA for the CDR3 is TGTGCCAGCAGCGCCCGCCGAGCGGGAGGCCCCTACGAGCAGTACTTC.

The chain joins TRBV19 to TRBJ1-2, with 10 bases that match TRBD1. From germline, CDR1 is LNHDA and CDR2 SQIVND (reference sequence). The CDR3 consists of 14 residues. V lost 3 bases to trimming and J lost 7 bases; unmatched junction nucleotides: 5. The CDR3 coding sequence is TGTGCCAGTAGTATGACAGGGGGCTCTAGTGGCTACACCTTC. It is translated as CASSMTGGSSGYTF. The full variable domain, with the rest looked up from reference TRBV19 and TRBJ1-2, is DGGITQSPKYLFRKEGQNVTLSCEQNLNHDAMYWYRQDPGQGLRLIYYSQIVNDFQKGDIAEGYSVSREKKESFPLTVTSAQKNPTAFYLCASSMTGGSSGYTFGSGTRLTVV.

The chain carries TRBV28 and TRBJ1-4; no firm D call. The CDR3 runs 14 residues. The V gene's germline CDR1 is MDHEN and CDR2 SYDVKM. Trimming cost V 4 bases and J 3 bases, with 9 bases left between them. CDR3 sequence (DNA): TGTGCCAGCAGTTCTCCCCCCTCTAATGAAAAACTGTTTTTT. It is translated as CASSSPPSNEKLFF.

V and J are TRBV7-6 and TRBJ2-2; D not resolved. Germline V gene data show CDR1 as SGHVS and CDR2 as FNYEAQ. The CDR3 consists of 12 residues. V lost 7 bases, J lost 4 bases, and 7 bases lay in between. The CDR3 bases are TGTGCCAGCAACCCGAGCACCGGGGAGCTGTTTTTT. Protein product: CASNPSTGELFF.

The CDR3 reads CASSELIGLAGGNEQFF. CDR3 in DNA: TGTGCCAGCAGTGAACTCATCGGACTAGCGGGAGGGAATGAGCAGTTCTTC. The chain uses TRBV6-1 and TRBJ2-1; TRBD2 matches 15 bases. Trimming took 2 bases from V and 7 from J; bases not matched to a gene: 6. The CDR3 consists of 17 residues. Germline-derived CDR1 and CDR2 are MNHNS and SASEGT.

A single count supports this clone. This chain uses TRBV2 with TRBJ2-3; 9 bases fit TRBD2. CDR3 size: 17 residues. Trimming cost V 1 base and J 2 bases; bases outside gene matches: 7. The germline CDR1 and CDR2 sequences are SNHLY and FYNNEI. CDR3 sequence: CASSEGGGGVITDTQYF. The CDR3 nucleotides are TGTGCCAGCAGTGAAGGTGGCGGGGGGGTAATCACAGATACGCAGTATTTT.

The V gene is TRBV5-1, the J gene TRBJ2-2, with 9 bases identical to TRBD1. The germline gives CDR1 SGHRS, CDR2 YFSETQ. Trimming took 4 bases from V and 7 from J; bases not matched to a gene: 8. The CDR3 runs to 15 residues. The CDR3 spells CASSPFTDRGGELFF. The CDR3 coding sequence is TGCGCCAGCAGCCCCTTTACGGACAGGGGCGGGGAGCTGTTTTTT.

The rearrangement links TRBV19 to TRBJ2-1; the D is unclear. Germline CDR1 and CDR2: LNHDA and SQIVND (reference sequence). The CDR3 runs to 16 residues. V was cut by 3 bases and J by 4 bases, with 16 bases left in between. The CDR3 DNA follows: TGTGCCAGTAGTATCTTCACAGCTAATCTATACAATGAGCAGTTCTTC. It translates to CASSIFTANLYNEQFF. The complete variable domain, with remaining parts taken from reference TRBV19 and TRBJ2-1, reads DGGITQSPKYLFRKEGQNVTLSCEQNLNHDAMYWYRQDPGQGLRLIYYSQIVNDFQKGDIAEGYSVSREKKESFPLTVTSAQKNPTAFYLCASSIFTANLYNEQFFGPGTRLTVL.

The chain couples TRBV27 to TRBJ2-3; TRBD1 matches 7 bases. The CDR3 spans 14 residues. Trimming at V came to 8 bases and at J to 5 bases, leaving 10 bases not matched to a gene. CDR1 MNHEY and CDR2 SMNVEV come from the germline V gene (reference sequence). The CDR3, as DNA: TGTGCCAGCCGCCCAGGGACAGTTAAAGATACGCAGTATTTT. Its translation: CASRPGTVKDTQYF.

V gene TRBV7-9 combines with J gene TRBJ1-4; D is perhaps TRBD1 (6 bases). Per germline, CDR1 SEHNR and CDR2 FQNEAQ (reference sequence). CDR3 length: 16 residues. Trimming shortened V by 2 bases and J by 1 base, and 11 bases separated the two germline ends. DNA for the CDR3: TGTGCCAGCAGCTTACCCCAAGGGGGAACTAATGAAAAACTGTTTTTT. Translated: CASSLPQGGTNEKLFF.

In its sample, this clone was seen a few times. The V gene is TRBV10-3, the J gene TRBJ2-1, with a tentative D call TRBD1 (7 bases). In germline, CDR1 is ENHRY, CDR2 SYGVKD. CDR3 length: 11 amino acids. V was cut by 10 bases and J by 11 bases, with 15 bases left in between. CDR3 region: CATTQGGKQFF. The CDR3 DNA is TGTGCCACCACTCAGGGGGGCAAGCAGTTCTTC.

This sequence joins TRBV6-6 and TRBJ1-2, with a tentative D call TRBD1 (6 bases). Trimming took 6 bases from V and 5 from J, leaving 13 bases between them. The germline V gene has CDR1 MNHNY and CDR2 SVGAGI (reference sequence). The CDR3 is 13 residues long. This chain's CDR3 is CASRSSGVYGYTF. The CDR3 nucleotides read TGTGCCAGCAGATCCTCAGGGGTATATGGCTACACCTTC.